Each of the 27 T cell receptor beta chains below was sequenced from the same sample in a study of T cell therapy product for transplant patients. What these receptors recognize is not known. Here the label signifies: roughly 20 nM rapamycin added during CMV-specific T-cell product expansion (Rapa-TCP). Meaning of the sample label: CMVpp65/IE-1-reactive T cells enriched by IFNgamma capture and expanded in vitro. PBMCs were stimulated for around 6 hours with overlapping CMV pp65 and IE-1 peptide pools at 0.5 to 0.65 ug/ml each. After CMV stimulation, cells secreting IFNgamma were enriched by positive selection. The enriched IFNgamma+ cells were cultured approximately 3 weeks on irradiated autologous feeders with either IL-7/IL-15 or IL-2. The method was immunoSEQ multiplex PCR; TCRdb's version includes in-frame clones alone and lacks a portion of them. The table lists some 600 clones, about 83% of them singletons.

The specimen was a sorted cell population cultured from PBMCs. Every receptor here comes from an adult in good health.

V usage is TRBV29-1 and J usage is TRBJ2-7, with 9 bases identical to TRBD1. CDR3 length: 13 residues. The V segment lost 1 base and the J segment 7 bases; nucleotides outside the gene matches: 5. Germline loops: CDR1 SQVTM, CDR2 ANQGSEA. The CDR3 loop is CSVEGRGQGEQYF. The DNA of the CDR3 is TGCAGCGTTGAAGGGAGGGGACAGGGAGAGCAGTACTTC.

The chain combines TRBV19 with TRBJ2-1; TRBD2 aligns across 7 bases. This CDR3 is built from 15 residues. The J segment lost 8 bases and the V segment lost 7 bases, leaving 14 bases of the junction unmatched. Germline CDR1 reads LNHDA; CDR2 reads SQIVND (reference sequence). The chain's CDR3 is CASKVLGGGLDEQFF. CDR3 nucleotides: TGTGCCAGTAAGGTACTGGGCGGGGGATTGGATGAGCAGTTCTTC.

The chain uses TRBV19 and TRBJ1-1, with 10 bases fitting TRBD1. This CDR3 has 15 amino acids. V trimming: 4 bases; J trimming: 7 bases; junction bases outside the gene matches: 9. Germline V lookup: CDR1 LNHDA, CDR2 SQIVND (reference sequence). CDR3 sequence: CASSRGQGPPNEAFF. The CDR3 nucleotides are TGTGCCAGTAGTAGGGGACAGGGGCCGCCAAATGAAGCTTTCTTT. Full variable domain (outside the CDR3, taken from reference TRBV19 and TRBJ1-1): DGGITQSPKYLFRKEGQNVTLSCEQNLNHDAMYWYRQDPGQGLRLIYYSQIVNDFQKGDIAEGYSVSREKKESFPLTVTSAQKNPTAFYLCASSRGQGPPNEAFFGQGTRLTVV.

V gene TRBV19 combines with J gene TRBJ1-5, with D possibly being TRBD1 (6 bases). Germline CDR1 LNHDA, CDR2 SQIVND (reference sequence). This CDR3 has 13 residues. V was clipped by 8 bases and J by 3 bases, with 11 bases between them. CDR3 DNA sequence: TGTGCCAGTGCGAGGGGGGCCAATCAGCCCCAGCATTTT. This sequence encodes CASARGANQPQHF.

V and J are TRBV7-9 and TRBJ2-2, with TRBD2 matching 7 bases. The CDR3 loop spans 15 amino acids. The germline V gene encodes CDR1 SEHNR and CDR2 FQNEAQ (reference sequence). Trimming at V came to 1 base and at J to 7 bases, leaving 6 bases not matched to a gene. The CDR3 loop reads CASSLVSGRNGELFF. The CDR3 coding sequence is TGTGCCAGCAGCTTAGTATCCGGGAGGAACGGGGAGCTGTTTTTT.

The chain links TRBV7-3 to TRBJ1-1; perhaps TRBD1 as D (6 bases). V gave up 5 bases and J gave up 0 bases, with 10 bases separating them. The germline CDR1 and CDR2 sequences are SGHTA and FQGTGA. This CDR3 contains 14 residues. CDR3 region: CASSLRTVNTEAFF. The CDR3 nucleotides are TGTGCCAGCAGCCTCAGGACAGTGAACACTGAAGCTTTCTTT.

This CDR3 reads CASSFTVNTEAFF. The CDR3 DNA reads TGTGCCAGCAGCTTTACAGTGAACACTGAAGCTTTCTTT. The chain combines TRBV7-2 with TRBJ1-1; D remains ambiguous. Germline V gene lookup returns CDR1 SGHTA and CDR2 FQGNSA. V gave up 3 bases and J gave up 0 bases, with 5 bases separating them. This CDR3 has 13 residues.

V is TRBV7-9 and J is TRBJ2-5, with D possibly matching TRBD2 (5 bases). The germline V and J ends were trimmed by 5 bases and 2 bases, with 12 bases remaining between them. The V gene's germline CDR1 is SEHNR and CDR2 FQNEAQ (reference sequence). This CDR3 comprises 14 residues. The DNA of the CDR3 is TGTGCCAGCAGCCCCGGACTTTTACAAGAGACCCAGTACTTC. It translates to CASSPGLLQETQYF.

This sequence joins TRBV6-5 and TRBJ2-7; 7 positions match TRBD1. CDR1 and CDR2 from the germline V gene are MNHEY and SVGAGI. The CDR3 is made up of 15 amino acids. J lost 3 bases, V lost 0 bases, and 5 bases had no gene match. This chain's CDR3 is CASSYSSTGSYEQYF. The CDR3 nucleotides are TGTGCCAGCAGTTACTCCTCGACAGGGAGCTACGAGCAGTACTTC.

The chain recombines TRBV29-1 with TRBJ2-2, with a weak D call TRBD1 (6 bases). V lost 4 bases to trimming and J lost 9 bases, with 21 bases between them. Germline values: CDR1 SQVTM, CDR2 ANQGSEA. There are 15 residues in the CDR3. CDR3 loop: CSVVMAGAEHRELFF. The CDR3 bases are TGCAGCGTTGTTATGGCAGGGGCGGAACACCGGGAGCTGTTTTTT.

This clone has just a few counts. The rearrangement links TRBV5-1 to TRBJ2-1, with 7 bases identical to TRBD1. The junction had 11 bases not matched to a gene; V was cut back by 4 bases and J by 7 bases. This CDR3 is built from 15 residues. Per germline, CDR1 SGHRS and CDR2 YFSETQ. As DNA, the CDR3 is TGCGCCAGCAGCCCGGACGGACAGGCCGTAAATGAGCAGTTCTTC. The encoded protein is CASSPDGQAVNEQFF.

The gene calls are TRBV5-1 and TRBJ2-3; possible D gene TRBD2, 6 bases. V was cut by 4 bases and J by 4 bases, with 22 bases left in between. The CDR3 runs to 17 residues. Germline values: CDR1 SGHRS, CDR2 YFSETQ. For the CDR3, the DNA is TGCGCCAGCAGCGTCGGGACTCCATTCACCACCGCAGATACGCAGTATTTT. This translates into CASSVGTPFTTADTQYF.

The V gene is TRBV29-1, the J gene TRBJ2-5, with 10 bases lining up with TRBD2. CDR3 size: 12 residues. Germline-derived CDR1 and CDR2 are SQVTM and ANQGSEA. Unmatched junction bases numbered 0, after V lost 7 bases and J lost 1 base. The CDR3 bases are TGCAGCGGACTAGCGGGCCAAGAGACCCAGTACTTC. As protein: CSGLAGQETQYF.

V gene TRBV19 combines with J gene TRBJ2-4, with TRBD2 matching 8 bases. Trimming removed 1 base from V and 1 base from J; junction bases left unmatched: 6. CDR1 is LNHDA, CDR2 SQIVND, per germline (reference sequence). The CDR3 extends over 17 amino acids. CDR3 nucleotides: TGTGCCAGTAGTATAGGGGGACTAGGGCGGGCCAAAAACATTCAGTACTTC. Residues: CASSIGGLGRAKNIQYF.

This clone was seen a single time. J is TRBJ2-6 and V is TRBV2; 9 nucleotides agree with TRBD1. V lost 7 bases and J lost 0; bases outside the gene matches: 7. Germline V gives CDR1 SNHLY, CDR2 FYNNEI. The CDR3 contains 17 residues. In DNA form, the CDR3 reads TGTGCCAGCACATCCGGGACAGGGCCCTCTGGGGCCAACGTCCTGACTTTC. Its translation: CASTSGTGPSGANVLTF.

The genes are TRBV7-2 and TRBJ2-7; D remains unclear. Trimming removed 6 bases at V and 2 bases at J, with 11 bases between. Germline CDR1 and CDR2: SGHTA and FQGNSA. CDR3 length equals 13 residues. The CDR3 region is CASRLTEPYEQYF. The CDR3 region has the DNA TGTGCCAGCAGACTGACCGAGCCCTACGAGCAGTACTTC.

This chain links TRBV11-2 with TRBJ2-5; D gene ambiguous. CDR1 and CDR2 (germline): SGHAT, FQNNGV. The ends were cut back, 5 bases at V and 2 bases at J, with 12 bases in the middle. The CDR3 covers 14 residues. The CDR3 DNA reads TGTGCCAGCAGCCGCAGACACATACAAGAGACCCAGTACTTC. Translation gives CASSRRHIQETQYF.

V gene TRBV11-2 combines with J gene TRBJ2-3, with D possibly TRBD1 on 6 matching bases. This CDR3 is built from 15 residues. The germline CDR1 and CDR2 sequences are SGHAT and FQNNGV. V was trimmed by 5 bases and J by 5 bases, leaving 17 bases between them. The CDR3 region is CASSGRHRVRDTQYF. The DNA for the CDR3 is TGTGCCAGCAGCGGACGCCACAGGGTACGAGATACGCAGTATTTT.

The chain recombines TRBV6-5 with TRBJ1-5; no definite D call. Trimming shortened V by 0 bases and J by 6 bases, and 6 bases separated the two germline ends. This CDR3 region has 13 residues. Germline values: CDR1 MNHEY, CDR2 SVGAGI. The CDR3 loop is CASSYSKSQPQHF. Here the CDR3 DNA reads TGTGCCAGCAGTTACTCGAAGAGTCAGCCCCAGCATTTT.

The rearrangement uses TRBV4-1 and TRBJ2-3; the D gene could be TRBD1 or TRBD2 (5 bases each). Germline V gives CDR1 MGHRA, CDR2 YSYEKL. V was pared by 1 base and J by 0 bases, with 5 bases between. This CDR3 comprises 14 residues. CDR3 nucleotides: TGCGCCAGCAGCCAAGGGGGGAGCACAGATACGCAGTATTTT. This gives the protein CASSQGGSTDTQYF.

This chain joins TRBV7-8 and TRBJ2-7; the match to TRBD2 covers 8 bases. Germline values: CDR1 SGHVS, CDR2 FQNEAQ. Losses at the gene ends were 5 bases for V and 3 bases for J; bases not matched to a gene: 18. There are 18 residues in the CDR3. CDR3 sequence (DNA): TGTGCCAGCAGCATACATCCCCGGGGCGGGGGGTTTAGCTACGAGCAGTACTTC. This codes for CASSIHPRGGGFSYEQYF.

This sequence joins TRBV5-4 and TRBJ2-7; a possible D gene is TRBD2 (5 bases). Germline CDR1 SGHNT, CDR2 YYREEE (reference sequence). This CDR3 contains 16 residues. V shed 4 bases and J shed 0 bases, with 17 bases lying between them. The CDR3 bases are TGTGCCAGCAGCCCTGAACTGGCGGGCTCCTCCTACGAGCAGTACTTC. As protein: CASSPELAGSSYEQYF.

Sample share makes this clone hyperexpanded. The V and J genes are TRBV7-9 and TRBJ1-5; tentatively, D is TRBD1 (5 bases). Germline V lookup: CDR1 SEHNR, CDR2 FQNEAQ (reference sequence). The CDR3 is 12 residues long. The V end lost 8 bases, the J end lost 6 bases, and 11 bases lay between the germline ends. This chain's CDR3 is CASGAGSQPQHF. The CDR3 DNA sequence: TGTGCCAGCGGGGCAGGGAGTCAGCCCCAGCATTTT.

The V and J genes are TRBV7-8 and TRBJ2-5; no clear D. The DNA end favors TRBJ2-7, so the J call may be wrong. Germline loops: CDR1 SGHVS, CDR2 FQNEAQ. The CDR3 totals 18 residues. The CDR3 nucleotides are TGTGCCAGCAGCTTAAGAAGGGCCGAGTCCTTCGGACCTAACGAGCAGTACTTC. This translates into CASSLRRAESFGPNEQYF.

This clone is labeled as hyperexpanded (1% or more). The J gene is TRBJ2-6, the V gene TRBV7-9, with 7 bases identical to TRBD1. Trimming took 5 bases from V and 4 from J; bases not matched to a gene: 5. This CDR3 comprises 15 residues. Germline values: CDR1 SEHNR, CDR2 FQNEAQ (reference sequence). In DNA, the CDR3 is TGTGCCAGCAGCCGAGACAGGGCCGGGGCCAACGTCCTGACTTTC. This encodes CASSRDRAGANVLTF.

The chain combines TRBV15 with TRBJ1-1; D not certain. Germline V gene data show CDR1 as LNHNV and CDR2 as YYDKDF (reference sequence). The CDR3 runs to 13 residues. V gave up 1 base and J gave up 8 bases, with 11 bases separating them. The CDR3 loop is CATSRGVPREAFF. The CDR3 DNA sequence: TGTGCCACCAGCAGAGGGGTCCCCCGGGAAGCTTTCTTT.

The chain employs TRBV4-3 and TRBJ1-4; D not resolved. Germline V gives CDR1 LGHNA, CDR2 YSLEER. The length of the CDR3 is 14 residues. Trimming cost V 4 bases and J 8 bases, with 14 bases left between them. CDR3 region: CASSPENSGEKLFF. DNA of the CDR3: TGCGCCAGCAGCCCTGAGAACAGTGGGGAAAAACTGTTTTTT.